The rows below give T cell receptor beta chains drawn from one sample of a study of blood T cell repertoires in COVID-19. Some clones are missing from TCRdb's copy, which holds only in-frame ones; the method was immunoSEQ multiplex PCR. Of 400,000 to 450,000 clones in the sample, over 85% are singletons; the top ten hold roughly 0.76%. The sequenced sample was peripheral blood. Receptor source: a man aged 18-30 years with COVID-19, enrolled during active disease. Each CDR3 is given with its conserved first and last residue. A D gene is named only where the DNA matches it firmly.

TRBV12-3/TRBV12-4 12 . CASSLGLGGYTF
TRBV7-2 14 TRBD2 CASSSGLAAYEQYF
TRBV6-5 15 TRBD1 CASSPGTGDAYEQYF
TRBV6-5 14 . CASSYGGRAYEQYF
TRBV6-2/TRBV6-3 15 TRBD2 CASSLGLAGTDTQYF
TRBV5-8 14 . CASSLGTTNQPQHF
TRBV7-8 14 . CASSLAQGNTEAFF
TRBV10-1 14 . CASSELEEDTEAFF
TRBV6-1 15 . CASSEVSSGANVLTF
TRBV7-9 14 . CASSLSGAYHEQYF
TRBV18 15 TRBD2 CASSPDGLAGDTQYF
TRBV28 13 . CASSPGQTGKLFF
TRBV11-2 13 . CASSLDEGYEQYF
TRBV24-1 17 . CATSARYSADSSYEQYF
TRBV15 21 TRBD1 CATSREGQQGPNDSGANVLTF
TRBV18 13 TRBD1 CASSPEDRVGYTF
TRBV24-1 15 TRBD2 CATSAGAGGHNEQFF
TRBV5-1 14 . CASSLTGQSTEAFF
TRBV6-2/TRBV6-3 14 . CASSYGRLNTEAFF
TRBV27 12 TRBD1 CASSLTGLGYTF
TRBV3-1/TRBV3-2 11 . CASTSAETQYF
TRBV6-5 15 . CASSYYQGNSYEQYF
TRBV3-1/TRBV3-2 16 . CASSQDTDRTSSPLHF
TRBV30 12 TRBD2 CAWSSGRGEQFF
TRBV5-1 16 . CASSITGPKGTDTQYF
TRBV14 15 . CASSHRGRGAYEQYF
TRBV19 14 TRBD2 CASSDGGGAVTQYF
TRBV19 16 . CASATPRDTYLYGYTF
TRBV18 12 TRBD1 CASSRDRDEQYF
TRBV6-5 15 TRBD1 CASSSRDRKNTEAFF